The 25 T cell receptor beta chains below were found in one sample sequenced in a study of blood T cell repertoires in COVID-19 (dated by TCRdb to about 2020). Library generation was performed with the immunoSEQ multiplex PCR assay. TCRdb provides this immuneACCESS table in a form limited to in-frame rearrangements. Some clones are lacking; in checked studies, under half of them reflect an unresolved V gene, and why the rest are absent is not known. The sample table records about 65,000 clones; 70% to 90% of these occur just once. The ten largest clones add up to around 14% of the sample. Material for sequencing was peripheral blood. These receptors were taken from a man at least 80 years old with acute or convalescent COVID-19.

The chain combines TRBV5-4 with TRBJ2-2, with D tentatively TRBD2 (6 bases). The V and J ends lost 4 bases and 5 bases respectively, with 21 bases between them. The CDR3 is 17 amino acids. Per the germline V gene, CDR1 is SGHNT and CDR2 is YYREEE (reference sequence). The CDR3 loop is CASSDGGFGYLTGELFF. In nucleotides, the CDR3 is TGTGCCAGCAGCGACGGGGGATTCGGGTATCTTACCGGGGAGCTGTTTTTT. The whole variable domain, remainder taken from reference TRBV5-4 and TRBJ2-2, is ETGVTQSPTHLIKTRGQQVTLRCSSQSGHNTVSWYQQALGQGPQFIFQYYREEENGRGNFPPRFSGLQFPNYSSELNVNALELDDSALYLCASSDGGFGYLTGELFFGEGSRLTVL.

This chain links TRBV3-1 (or the pseudogene TRBV3-2) with TRBJ1-3; 11 nucleotides agree with TRBD1. The length of the CDR3 is 17 residues. J lost 2 bases, V lost 4 bases, and 7 bases had no gene match. Germline V CDR1 and CDR2: LGHDT, YNNKEL (reference sequence). The CDR3 sequence is CASSRRGGQGAGNTIYF. CDR3 coding DNA: TGTGCCAGCAGCCGCCGGGGGGGACAGGGGGCTGGAAACACCATATATTTT.

This chain links TRBV6-1 with TRBJ1-2; maybe TRBD1 (6 bases). V was cut by 1 base and J by 7 bases, with 22 bases left in between. Looked up from germline, CDR1 is MNHNS and CDR2 is SASEGT. The CDR3 is 17 amino acids. The CDR3 DNA reads as TGTGCCAGCAGTGAAGAGGGGGTCGGACGTGCTCTGGGTGGCTACACCTTC. Amino acids: CASSEEGVGRALGGYTF.

This rearrangement joins TRBV19 to TRBJ2-7; D gene uncertain. V shed 4 bases and J shed 2 bases, with 12 bases lying between them. Germline assignment: CDR1 LNHDA and CDR2 SQIVND (reference sequence). This CDR3 is 14 amino acids long. Written as DNA, the CDR3 is TGTGCCAGTAGTACAAGAGATTCTCCCTACGAGCAGTACTTC. This encodes CASSTRDSPYEQYF.

The rearrangement links TRBV19 to TRBJ1-5; 8 bases match TRBD1. This CDR3 spans 15 amino acids. Germline assignment: CDR1 LNHDA and CDR2 SQIVND (reference sequence). The ends lost 6 bases at V and 1 base at J; junction bases unmatched: 5. The CDR3, as DNA: TGTGCCAGTAGACCGGACAGGGAAAGCAATCAGCCCCAGCATTTT. Amino acid sequence: CASRPDRESNQPQHF.

The sample holds a few counts of this clone. This rearrangement joins TRBV28 to TRBJ1-2; 9 nucleotides align to TRBD1. The CDR3 has 13 residues. Germline CDR1 is MDHEN and CDR2 is SYDVKM. Losses at the gene ends were 5 bases for V and 7 bases for J; bases not matched to a gene: 5. CDR3 protein: CASSPGTGLGYTF. The CDR3 DNA reads as TGTGCCAGCAGTCCGGGGACAGGGCTTGGCTACACCTTC.

The chain employs TRBV5-4 and TRBJ2-5; TRBD2 matches 14 bases. CDR3 length: 16 amino acids. The junction had 4 bases not matched to a gene; V was cut back by 3 bases and J by 3 bases. Germline V lookup: CDR1 SGHNT, CDR2 YYREEE (reference sequence). The chain's CDR3 is CASSSQTSGGEETQYF. The CDR3 DNA sequence: TGTGCCAGCAGCTCACAGACTAGCGGGGGGGAAGAGACCCAGTACTTC.

CDR3 nucleotide sequence: TGTGCCAGCAGCCTCACAGGGGGCGCAGAGACCCAGTACTTC. It codes for CASSLTGGAETQYF. This chain links TRBV7-9 with TRBJ2-5, with 9 bases matching TRBD1. Germline CDR1 SEHNR, CDR2 FQNEAQ (reference sequence). This CDR3 has 14 amino acids. The V gene end was trimmed by 5 bases and the J gene end by 4 bases; junction bases not matched to a gene: 5.

V is TRBV29-1 and J is TRBJ1-1; D gene ambiguous. Trimming left V 5 bases short and J 1 base short, with 11 bases between. The CDR3 length is 13 residues. Germline V CDR1 and CDR2: SQVTM, ANQGSEA. The CDR3: CSVSINTNTEAFF. CDR3 nucleotide sequence: TGCAGCGTTTCTATTAATACGAACACTGAAGCTTTCTTT.

The chain employs TRBV18 and TRBJ1-4; no definite D call. V dropped 3 bases and J dropped 8 bases, with 16 bases sitting between them. Germline V gives CDR1 KGHSH, CDR2 LQKENI. The CDR3 covers 15 residues. The CDR3 here is CASSPPTGNIEKLFF. The CDR3 bases are TGTGCCAGCTCACCCCCAACGGGGAATATCGAAAAACTGTTTTTT.

This chain's CDR3 is CASSGGGGTSGANVLTF. CDR3 sequence (DNA): TGTGCCAGCAGTGGTGGAGGCGGAACCTCTGGGGCCAACGTCCTGACTTTC. This chain uses TRBV6-1 with TRBJ2-6; perhaps TRBD2 as D (5 bases). The V end was cut by 4 bases, the J end by 0 bases, with 13 bases between. The germline V gene encodes CDR1 MNHNS and CDR2 SASEGT. The CDR3 is 17 amino acids.

The chain carries TRBV18 and TRBJ1-2; TRBD1 matches at 8 bases. With V trimmed by 5 bases and J by 7 bases, 15 bases remained unmatched. CDR1 and CDR2 from the germline V gene are KGHSH and LQKENI. The CDR3 has 16 amino acids. As DNA, the CDR3 is TGTGCCAGCTCAACGACGGGACAGGCCTCAGGAGGTGGCTACACCTTC. Translated: CASSTTGQASGGGYTF. The variable domain in full, completed from reference TRBV18 and TRBJ1-2, reads NAGVMQNPRHLVRRRGQEARLRCSPMKGHSHVYWYRQLPEEGLKFMVYLQKENIIDESGMPKERFSAEFPKEGPSILRIQQVVRGDSAAYFCASSTTGQASGGGYTFGSGTRLTVV.

This clone was recorded only once. The V call is TRBV4-1, the J call TRBJ1-4; D possibly corresponds to TRBD1 (5 bases). CDR3 size: 16 residues. The germline V gene encodes CDR1 MGHRA and CDR2 YSYEKL. V was clipped by 0 bases and J by 6 bases, with 14 bases between them. CDR3 nucleotide sequence: TGCGCCAGCAGCCAAGATAAAGGACACGGGTATGAAAAACTGTTTTTT. Its translation: CASSQDKGHGYEKLFF.

This clone has more than one count but fewer than ten. This chain connects TRBV5-1 to TRBJ1-2, with a weak D call TRBD1 (6 bases). The CDR3 spans 12 residues. Germline CDR1 reads SGHRS; CDR2 reads YFSETQ. The V end was cut by 5 bases, the J end by 8 bases, with 13 bases between. The CDR3 spells CASRFDRYGYTF. The CDR3 DNA sequence: TGCGCCAGCAGATTCGACAGGTACGGCTACACCTTC.

The gene calls are TRBV2 and TRBJ1-5, with D possibly being TRBD1 (5 bases). V was trimmed by 4 bases and J by 3 bases, leaving 13 bases between them. Germline V gene sequence: CDR1 SNHLY, CDR2 FYNNEI. CDR3 length equals 15 residues. CDR3 amino acids: CASSALAGVNQPQHF. The CDR3 DNA reads as TGTGCCAGCAGTGCGCTTGCGGGGGTCAATCAGCCCCAGCATTTT.

In its sample, this clone was seen once. The V and J genes are TRBV5-1 and TRBJ1-4, with a weak D call TRBD1 (5 bases). CDR3 size: 16 residues. The V gene lost 4 bases and the J gene lost 8 bases, with 21 bases spanning the gap. Germline-derived CDR1 and CDR2 are SGHRS and YFSETQ. Here the CDR3 DNA reads TGCGCCAGCAGCATAGACCTGCAGGGTATCGGCGAAAAACTGTTTTTT. It translates to CASSIDLQGIGEKLFF. The full variable domain, its missing parts supplied by reference TRBV5-1 and TRBJ1-4, is KAGVTQTPRYLIKTRGQQVTLSCSPISGHRSVSWYQQTPGQGLQFLFEYFSETQRNKGNFPGRFSGRQFSNSRSEMNVSTLELGDSALYLCASSIDLQGIGEKLFFGSGTQLSVL.

CDR3 in amino acids: CASSQAGNEKLFF. In nucleotides, the CDR3 is TGTGCCAGCAGCCAAGCGGGGAATGAAAAACTGTTTTTT. The gene calls are TRBV4-2 and TRBJ1-4, with D unclear. Trimming shortened V by 1 base and J by 5 bases, and 5 bases separated the two germline ends. This CDR3 has 13 residues. CDR1 and CDR2 from the germline V gene are LGHNA and YNFKEQ.

The CDR3, as DNA: TGTGCCAGCAGTTCTGGACTAGCGGGGAGGTTAGACCCGCTATATTTT. Protein sequence: CASSSGLAGRLDPLYF. V and J are TRBV6-4 and TRBJ2-3, with TRBD2 identical over 12 bases. Germline CDR1 is MRHNA and CDR2 is SNTAGT. CDR3 length: 16 residues. Unmatched junction bases numbered 18, after V lost 5 bases and J lost 15 bases.

This clone was seen only once. The chain couples TRBV10-3 to TRBJ2-5, with D possibly being TRBD1 (6 bases). Germline V CDR1 and CDR2: ENHRY, SYGVKD. The CDR3 runs to 13 residues. V shed 6 bases and J shed 2 bases, with 10 bases lying between them. This chain's CDR3 is CAIRRGNQETQYF. The DNA for the CDR3 is TGTGCCATCAGAAGGGGGAATCAAGAGACCCAGTACTTC.

CDR3 nucleotide sequence: TGTGCCACCAGCAGAGACCTTAAAGAGACCCAGTACTTC. Translation gives CATSRDLKETQYF. V usage is TRBV15 and J usage is TRBJ2-5, with D unresolved. Germline loops: CDR1 LNHNV, CDR2 YYDKDF (reference sequence). Trimming cost V 0 bases and J 3 bases, with 5 bases left between them. This CDR3 is 13 amino acids long.

The V call is TRBV27, the J call TRBJ2-3, with 9 bases fitting TRBD2. The germline gives CDR1 MNHEY, CDR2 SMNVEV (reference sequence). The CDR3 loop spans 14 amino acids. J gave up 1 base and V 5 bases, and 1 base lay outside the gene matches. The CDR3 DNA is TGTGCCAGCAGTCCTAGCGGGGGCACAGATACGCAGTATTTT. Translation: CASSPSGGTDTQYF.

The chain combines TRBV18 with TRBJ1-4, with 8 bases identical to TRBD1. After removal of 3 bases from V and 8 bases from J, the junction contained 5 bases not matched to a gene. CDR1 and CDR2 from the germline V gene are KGHSH and LQKENI. The CDR3 has 14 residues. The CDR3 nucleotides read TGTGCCAGCTCACCGGACAGGGAAGCAGAAAAACTGTTTTTT. Translation gives CASSPDREAEKLFF.

The gene calls are TRBV27 and TRBJ2-5, with TRBD2 matching over 13 bases. V shed 4 bases, J shed 5 bases, and the junction held 4 bases outside the gene matches. Germline CDR1 MNHEY, CDR2 SMNVEV (reference sequence). This CDR3 is 15 amino acids long. CDR3 nucleotides: TGTGCCAGCAGTTGGACTAGCGGGGGCCCGGAGACCCAGTACTTC. It encodes CASSWTSGGPETQYF.

This clone was seen once. The gene calls are TRBV2 and TRBJ2-3; D gene ambiguous. The V and J ends lost 4 bases and 8 bases respectively, with 7 bases between them. Germline V gives CDR1 SNHLY, CDR2 FYNNEI. This CDR3 is 11 amino acids long. DNA for the CDR3: TGTGCCAGCAGTGCCCTAGGTACGCAGTATTTT. Its translation: CASSALGTQYF.

This clone was seen more than once but under ten times. This chain links TRBV19 with TRBJ2-1, with D possibly TRBD2 on 5 matching bases. In germline, CDR1 is LNHDA, CDR2 SQIVND (reference sequence). The CDR3 totals 12 residues. Trimming removed 5 bases from V and 8 bases from J, with 10 bases in between. The CDR3 DNA is TGTGCCAGTAGTCCCCTCGGGGATGAGCAGTTCTTC. Protein: CASSPLGDEQFF.